This T cell receptor beta chain was identified in a study of tumor and adjacent non-tumor tissue in lung cancer (dated by TCRdb to 2016 to 2019). Context from the whole study: Of the cohort, 12 patients had adenocarcinoma, 2 had squamous cell carcinoma and 1 had small cell lung cancer. The 15 or so patients were aged about 31 to 76 years, included some 10 men and 5 women, and had TNM stage I to III disease. In total, sequencing yielded 95 million to 150 million productive TCRbeta reads, which works out to an average of about 4.2 million reads per sample. The study compared bulk TCRbeta repertoires between lung tumor tissue and matched distant non-tumor lung tissue from fewer than 18 lung cancer patients. Approximately 31 paired specimens, one tumor and one normal lung sample per patient, were profiled by TCRbeta CDR3 sequencing. The paper's findings and limits, for the study overall: Tumor tissue showed significantly greater TCR diversity (inverse Simpson) than normal lung tissue (431.37 vs 166.20, P = 0.0075, Mann-Whitney U test). Only roughly 14 patients were in the cohort, and the authors stated that larger samples and more detailed clinical data are needed. Significantly higher TCR diversity was found in younger patients, and higher tumor TCR diversity was associated with shorter overall and disease-free survival. Peripheral blood was not sequenced, so blood TCRbeta repertoires in these lung cancer patients were not examined. The top 100 clones accounted for a significantly larger cumulative portion of the repertoire in normal lung than in tumor tissue. Neither the sequencing platform nor unique molecular identifiers are named or mentioned anywhere in the methods.

The germline V gene specifies SGHVS as CDR1 and FQNEAQ as CDR2. The CDR3, from cysteine to phenylalanine, totals 18 residues. Just the 54-base CDR3 DNA is kept, in frame starting at base 1. Bulk unsorted tissue served as the source for RNA extraction, and RNA quality was assessed using a NanoDrop ND-1000 and an Agilent 2100. The donors were newly diagnosed lung cancer patients admitted for thoracic surgery in China from August to November 2014 who had not received prior chemotherapy. Anyone who had undergone radiotherapy or chemotherapy before, or who had another cancer at the same time, was left out of the study. Surgical tissue pieces of 1-2 cm3 were preserved in RNAlater solution and stored at -80 °C until use. For this clonotype: Its antigen is not yet known. One end of the junction varies from germline; a read error may be responsible.

Library prep was done by multiplex PCR. Sequencing used an Illumina HiSeq 2500. TCRbeta libraries were constructed through three rounds of nested PCR with primers (Table S4) according to protocols adapted from ARM-PCR. PCR products of 200-500 bp were gel-excised and purified with the QIAquick gel extraction kit before sequencing. As for the original processing: Reads were cleaned with Trimmomatic, merged with FLASH into complete CDR3 sequences, and assigned to V(D)J germline segments with MiTCR. VDJtools was used to compute clonal diversity as the inverse Simpson's index. In-frame sequences lacking a premature stop codon were counted as productive reads. TCRdb reprocessing: public reads trimmed at Q25 with fastp, clones called with MiXCR, in-frame beta chains kept. Rows with a matching CDR3 protein are joined into one entry that keeps the most common DNA and genes. These V and J calls rely on TCRdb rather than the paper's analysis. For this sample there are around 120,000 distinct CDR3 sequences; over 65% appear just once. The ten largest account for 9.5% to 15% of the sample.

The clonotype was recovered from a young man with non-small cell lung cancer. The sample was lung tumor tissue. The sequence joins TRBV7-8 to TRBJ2-7; TRBD2 is perhaps the D gene, given 6 matching bases. This receptor carries the CDR3 CASSPGPGTGTLSYEQCF. The nucleotides read TGTGCCAGCAGCCCAGGGCCCGGAACCGGGACTTTATCCTACGAGCAGTGCTTC.